This T cell receptor (beta chain) was sequenced during a study of blood T cells in healthy people across ages. Remarks on this clonotype: Its target is not known.

Study-wide results and limits: Older individuals had lower TCR beta diversity per million T cells (the decline was roughly linear).

Using a J-beta primer mix together with a sample-barcoded 5' primer, a second PCR was run for roughly 6 to 11 cycles. TCRdb reprocessed the 5' RACE reads via MiXCR and lists one record per CDR3 protein. Here the sample spans 1.5 million to 1.9 million distinct CDR3 sequences, approximately 43% being singletons. The sample comprised blood. The origin of this receptor is a woman aged 18-35 years in good health.

CDR3 sequence reads: CATIYGNQPQHF. The CDR3 DNA follows: TGTGCGACGATCTACGGCAATCAGCCCCAGCATTTT. The chain combines TRBV6-6 with TRBJ1-5, with D hard to call. The CDR3 contains 12 residues. Germline V gene sequence: CDR1 MNHNY, CDR2 SVGAGI (reference sequence).